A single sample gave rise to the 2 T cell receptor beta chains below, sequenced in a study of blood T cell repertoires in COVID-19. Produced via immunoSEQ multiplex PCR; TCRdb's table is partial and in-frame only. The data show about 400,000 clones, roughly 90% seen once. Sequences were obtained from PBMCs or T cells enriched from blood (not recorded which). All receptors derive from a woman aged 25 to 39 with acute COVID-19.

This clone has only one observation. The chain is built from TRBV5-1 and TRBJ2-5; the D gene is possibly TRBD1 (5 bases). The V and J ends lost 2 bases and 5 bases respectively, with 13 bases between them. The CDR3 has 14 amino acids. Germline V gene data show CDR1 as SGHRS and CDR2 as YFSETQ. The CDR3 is CASSFGRAVETQYF. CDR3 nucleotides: TGCGCCAGCAGCTTTGGCAGGGCGGTGGAGACCCAGTACTTC.

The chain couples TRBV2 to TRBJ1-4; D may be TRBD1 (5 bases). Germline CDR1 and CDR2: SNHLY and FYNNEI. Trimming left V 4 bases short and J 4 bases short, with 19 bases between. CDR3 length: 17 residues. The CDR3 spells CASSVGQGGGYNEKLFF. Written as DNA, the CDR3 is TGTGCCAGCAGTGTTGGGCAGGGCGGGGGATATAATGAAAAACTGTTTTTT.